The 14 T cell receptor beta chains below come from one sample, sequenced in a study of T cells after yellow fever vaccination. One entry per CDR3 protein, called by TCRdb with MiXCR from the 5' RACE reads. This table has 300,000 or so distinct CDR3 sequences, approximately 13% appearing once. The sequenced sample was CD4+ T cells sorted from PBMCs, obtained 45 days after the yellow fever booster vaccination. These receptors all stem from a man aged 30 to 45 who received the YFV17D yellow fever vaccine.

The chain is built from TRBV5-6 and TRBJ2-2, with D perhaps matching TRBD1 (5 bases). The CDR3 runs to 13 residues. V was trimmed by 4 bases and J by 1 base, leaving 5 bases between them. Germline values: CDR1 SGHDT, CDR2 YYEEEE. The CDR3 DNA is TGTGCCAGCAGCACAGGGAACACCGGGGAGCTGTTTTTT. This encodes CASSTGNTGELFF.

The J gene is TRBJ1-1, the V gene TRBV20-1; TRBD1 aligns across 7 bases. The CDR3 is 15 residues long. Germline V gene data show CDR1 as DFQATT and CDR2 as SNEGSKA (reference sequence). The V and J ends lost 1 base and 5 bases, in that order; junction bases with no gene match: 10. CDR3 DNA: TGCAGTGCTAGAGCCGGATTTTCAGGGGGGACTGAAGCTTTCTTT. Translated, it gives CSARAGFSGGTEAFF.

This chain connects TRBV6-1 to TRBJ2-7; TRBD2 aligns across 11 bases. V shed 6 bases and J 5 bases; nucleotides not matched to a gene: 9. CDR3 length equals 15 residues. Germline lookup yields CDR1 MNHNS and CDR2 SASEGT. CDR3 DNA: TGTGCCAGCAGAAAGGGACTAGCGGTTCAAAACGAGCAGTACTTC. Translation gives CASRKGLAVQNEQYF.

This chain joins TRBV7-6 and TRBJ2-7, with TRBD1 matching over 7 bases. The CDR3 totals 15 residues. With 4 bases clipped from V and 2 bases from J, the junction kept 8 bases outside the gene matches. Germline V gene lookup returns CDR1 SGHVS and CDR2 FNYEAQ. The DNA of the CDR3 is TGTGCCAGCAGCTCCCGACCGGACAGGCCCTACGAGCAGTACTTC. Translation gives CASSSRPDRPYEQYF. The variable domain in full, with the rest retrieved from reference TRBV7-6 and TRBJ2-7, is GAGVSQSPRYKVTKRGQDVALRCDPISGHVSLYWYRQALGQGPEFLTYFNYEAQQDKSGLPNDRFSAERPEGSISTLTIQRTEQRDSAMYRCASSSRPDRPYEQYFGPGTRLTVT.

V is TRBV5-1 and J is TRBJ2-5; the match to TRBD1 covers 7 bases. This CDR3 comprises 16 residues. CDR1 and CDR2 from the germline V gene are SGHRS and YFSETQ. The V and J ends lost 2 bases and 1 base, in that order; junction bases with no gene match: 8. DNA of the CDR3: TGCGCCAGCAGCTTACGGATCGGGACAGCCCAAGAGACCCAGTACTTC. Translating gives CASSLRIGTAQETQYF. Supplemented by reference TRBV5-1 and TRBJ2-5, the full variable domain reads KAGVTQTPRYLIKTRGQQVTLSCSPISGHRSVSWYQQTPGQGLQFLFEYFSETQRNKGNFPGRFSGRQFSNSRSEMNVSTLELGDSALYLCASSLRIGTAQETQYFGPGTRLLVL.

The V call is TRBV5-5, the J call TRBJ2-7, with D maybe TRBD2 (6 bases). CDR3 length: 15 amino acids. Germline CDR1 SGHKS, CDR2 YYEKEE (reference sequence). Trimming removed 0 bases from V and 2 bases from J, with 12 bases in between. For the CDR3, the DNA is TGTGCCAGCAGCTTGGCCCCTAGCGAGGCCTACGAGCAGTACTTC. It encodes CASSLAPSEAYEQYF.

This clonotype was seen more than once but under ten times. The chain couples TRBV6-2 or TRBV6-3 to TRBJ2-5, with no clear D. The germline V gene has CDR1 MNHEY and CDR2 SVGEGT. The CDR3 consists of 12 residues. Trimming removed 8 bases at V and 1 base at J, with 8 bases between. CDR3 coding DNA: TGTGCCAGCGCGCACAGCCAAGAGACCCAGTACTTC. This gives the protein CASAHSQETQYF.

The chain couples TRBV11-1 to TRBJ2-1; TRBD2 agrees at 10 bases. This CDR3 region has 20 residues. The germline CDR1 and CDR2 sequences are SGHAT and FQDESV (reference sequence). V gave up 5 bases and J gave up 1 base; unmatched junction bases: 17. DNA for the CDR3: TGTGCCAGCAGCACCCTACAGGGAACTGGACTAGCGGAATCCTACAATGAGCAGTTCTTC. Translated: CASSTLQGTGLAESYNEQFF. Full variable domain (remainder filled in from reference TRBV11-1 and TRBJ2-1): EAEVAQSPRYKITEKSQAVAFWCDPISGHATLYWYRQILGQGPELLVQFQDESVVDDSQLPKDRFSAERLKGVDSTLKIQPAELGDSAMYLCASSTLQGTGLAESYNEQFFGPGTRLTVL.

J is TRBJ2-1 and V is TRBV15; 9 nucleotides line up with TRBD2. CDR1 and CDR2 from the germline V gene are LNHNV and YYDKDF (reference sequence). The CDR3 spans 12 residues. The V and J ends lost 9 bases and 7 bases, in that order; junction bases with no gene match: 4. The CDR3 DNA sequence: TGTGCCACGAGCGGGAGGCATAATGAGCAGTTCTTC. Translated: CATSGRHNEQFF.

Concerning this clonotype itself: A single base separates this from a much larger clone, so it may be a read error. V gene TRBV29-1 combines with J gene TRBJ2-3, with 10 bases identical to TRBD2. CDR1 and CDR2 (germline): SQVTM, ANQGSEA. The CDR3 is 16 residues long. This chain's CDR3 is CIVGGLAGGPPDTQYF. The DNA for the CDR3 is TGCATCGTTGGAGGATTAGCGGGAGGACCGCCAGATACGCAGTATTTT.

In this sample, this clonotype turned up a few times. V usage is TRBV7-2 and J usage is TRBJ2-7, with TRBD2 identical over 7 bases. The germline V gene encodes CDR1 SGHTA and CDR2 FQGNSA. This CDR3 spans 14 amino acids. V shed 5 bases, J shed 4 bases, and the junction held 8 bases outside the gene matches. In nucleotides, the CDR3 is TGTGCCAGCAGCCCCCTGAGGGAGGGGTACGAGCAGTACTTC. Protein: CASSPLREGYEQYF.

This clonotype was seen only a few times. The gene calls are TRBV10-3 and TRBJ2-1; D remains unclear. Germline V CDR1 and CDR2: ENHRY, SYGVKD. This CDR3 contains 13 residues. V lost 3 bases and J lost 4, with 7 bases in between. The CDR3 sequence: CAISEGTYNEQFF. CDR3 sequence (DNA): TGTGCCATCAGTGAAGGCACTTACAATGAGCAGTTCTTC.

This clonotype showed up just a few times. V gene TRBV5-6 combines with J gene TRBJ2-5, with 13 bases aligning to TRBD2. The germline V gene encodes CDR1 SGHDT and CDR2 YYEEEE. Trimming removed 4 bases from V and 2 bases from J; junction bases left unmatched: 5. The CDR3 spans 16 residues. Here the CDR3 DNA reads TGTGCCAGCAGCACCGGACTAGCGGGAGTACAAGAGACCCAGTACTTC. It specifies CASSTGLAGVQETQYF.

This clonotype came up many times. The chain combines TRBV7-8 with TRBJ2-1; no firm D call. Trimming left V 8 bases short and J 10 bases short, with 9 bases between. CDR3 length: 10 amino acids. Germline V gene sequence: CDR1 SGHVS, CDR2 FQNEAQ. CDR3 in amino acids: CASSSREQFF. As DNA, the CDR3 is TGTGCCAGCTCAAGCAGGGAGCAGTTCTTC. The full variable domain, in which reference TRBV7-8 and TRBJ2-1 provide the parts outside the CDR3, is GAGVSQSPRYKVAKRGQDVALRCDPISGHVSLFWYQQALGQGPEFLTYFQNEAQLDKSGLPSDRFFAERPEGSVSTLKIQRTQQEDSAVYLCASSSREQFFGPGTRLTVL.